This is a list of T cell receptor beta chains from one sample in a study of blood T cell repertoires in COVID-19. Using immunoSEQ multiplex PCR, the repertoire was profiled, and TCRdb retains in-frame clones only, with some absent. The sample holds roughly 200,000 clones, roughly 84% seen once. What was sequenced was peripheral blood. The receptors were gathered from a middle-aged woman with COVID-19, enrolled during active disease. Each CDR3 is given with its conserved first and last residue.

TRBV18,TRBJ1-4,CASSPLAGSGSEKLFF
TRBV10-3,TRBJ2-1,CAISDYSSYNEQFF
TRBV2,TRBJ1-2,CASSGDRDYGYTF
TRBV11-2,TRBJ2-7,CASSPSSYEQYF
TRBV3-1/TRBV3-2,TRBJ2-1,CASSLRLAGPEQFF
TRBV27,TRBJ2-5,CASSLSRQSETQYF
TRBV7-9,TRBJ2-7,CASSFSQVIYEQYF
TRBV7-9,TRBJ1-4,CASSLPGVTNEKLFF
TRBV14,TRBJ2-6,CASSSQGGANVLTF
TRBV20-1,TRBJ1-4,CSASLVPRNEKLFF
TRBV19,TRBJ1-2,CASSMGTHYGYTF
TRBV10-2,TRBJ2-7,CASRGGLEQYF
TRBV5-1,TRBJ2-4,CASSTSGGWGAKNIQYF
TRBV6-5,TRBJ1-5,CASSLLNQPQHF
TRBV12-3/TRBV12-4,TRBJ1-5,CASAGSVQPQHF
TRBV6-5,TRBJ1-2,CASSYFGGNLGYTF
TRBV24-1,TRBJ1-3,CATQGSGNTIYF
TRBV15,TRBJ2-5,CATSPGTLGETQYF
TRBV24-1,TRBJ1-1,CATSDLLREAFF
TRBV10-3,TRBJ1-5,CAIRGQVGQPQHF
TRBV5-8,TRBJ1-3,CASSLVGRVGNTIYF
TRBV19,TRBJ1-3,CASSIDRGAGNTIYF
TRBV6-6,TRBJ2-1,CASSSLVAGAEQFF
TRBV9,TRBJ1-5,CASTVTGAAGQPQHF
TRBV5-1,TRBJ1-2,CASSGTGQGNGYTF
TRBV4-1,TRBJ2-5,CASSPSTYGEEETQYF
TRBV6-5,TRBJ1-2,CASSWGQGNYGYTF
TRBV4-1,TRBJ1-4,CASSQVADRANEKLFF
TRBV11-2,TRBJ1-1,CASSLEASTEAFF
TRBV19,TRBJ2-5,CASSIVSGVETQYF
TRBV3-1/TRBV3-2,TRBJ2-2,CASSQANRGLNGELFF
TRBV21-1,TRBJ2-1,CASSPRSGTGYNEQFF
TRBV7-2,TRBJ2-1,CASSLRVNVVYNEQFF
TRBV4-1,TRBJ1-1,CASTLGQGAMNTEAFF
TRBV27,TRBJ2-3,CASSERGDTQYF
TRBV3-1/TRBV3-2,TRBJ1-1,CASSHGNTEAFF
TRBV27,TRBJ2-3,CASSSPPRGGGLTDTQYF
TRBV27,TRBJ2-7,CASSLRGAGSYEQYF
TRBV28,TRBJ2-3,CASSTRGGNTDTQYF